This T cell receptor beta chain was captured in a study of human T cells and chemical hapten exposure. Across the whole study: Patients received weekly diphenylcyclopropenone doses to the scalp throughout the approximately 23-week study.

This clonotype was counted only a few times. Its specificity is not known. TCRdb called the RACE reads again in MiXCR, with one record for every CDR3 protein. The sample includes about 51,000 distinct CDR3 sequences, 9.4% of them seen just once. The time point: pre-sensitization, week 0. As to treatment: therapeutic diphenylcyclopropenone sensitization with weekly scalp DPC. Broader study findings: TCRs above 1 in 1000 frequency stayed constant with DPC sensitization.

J lost 2 bases, V lost 0 bases, and 4 bases had no gene match. In germline, CDR1 is SQVTM, CDR2 ANQGSEA. The CDR3 is 15 amino acids. The specimen was whole blood, collected in connection with sensitization to the hapten diphenylcyclopropenone (DPC). This receptor was identified in a middle-aged woman with alopecia areata. Some clones in this sample may be carry-over from other donors' samples. This chain connects TRBV29-1 to TRBJ1-2, with TRBD1 matching 9 bases. The DNA of the CDR3 is TGCAGCGTTGAAGATGCCGGGACAGGGAACTATGGCTACACCTTC. Translated, it gives CSVEDAGTGNYGYTF. Full variable domain (missing parts from reference TRBV29-1 and TRBJ1-2): SAVISQKPSRDICQRGTSLTIQCQVDSQVTMMFWYRQQPGQSLTLIATANQGSEATYESGFVIDKFPISRPNLTFSTLTVSNMSPEDSSIYLCSVEDAGTGNYGYTFGSGTRLTVV.